These 5 T cell receptor beta chains share one sample of origin, sequenced in a study of blood T cell repertoires in COVID-19. Sequenced by immunoSEQ multiplex PCR; TCRdb stores in-frame clones only, minus some. Seen here are a few hundred thousand clones, around 89% observed once, and the top ten hold around 10%. The specimen was PBMCs or T cells enriched from blood (not recorded which). The receptors shown here come from a man in his forties or fifties who had recovered from COVID-19.

This chain uses TRBV28 with TRBJ2-7; 8 bases match TRBD1. Trimming removed 5 bases from V and 5 bases from J; junction bases left unmatched: 17. This CDR3 is built from 17 residues. Germline CDR1 MDHEN, CDR2 SYDVKM. The CDR3 bases are TGTGCCAGCAGTCCGCCCCTAATGGGTGCAGGGGGCCACGAGCAGTACTTC. Translation: CASSPPLMGAGGHEQYF. Combining the CDR3 with reference TRBV28 and TRBJ2-7 gives the whole variable domain DVKVTQSSRYLVKRTGEKVFLECVQDMDHENMFWYRQDPGLGLRLIYFSYDVKMKEKGDIPEGYSVSREKKERFSLILESASTNQTSMYLCASSPPLMGAGGHEQYFGPGTRLTVT.

CDR3 protein: CASSPGQTAAYGYTF. The CDR3 coding sequence is TGCGCCAGCAGCCCGGGACAGACTGCCGCCTATGGCTACACCTTC. The chain couples TRBV5-1 to TRBJ1-2; 7 positions agree with TRBD1. This CDR3 spans 15 amino acids. The trim removed 4 bases at V and 4 bases at J, leaving 10 bases unmatched. The germline V gene has CDR1 SGHRS and CDR2 YFSETQ. Looking up the rest from reference TRBV5-1 and TRBJ1-2 gives the full variable domain: KAGVTQTPRYLIKTRGQQVTLSCSPISGHRSVSWYQQTPGQGLQFLFEYFSETQRNKGNFPGRFSGRQFSNSRSEMNVSTLELGDSALYLCASSPGQTAAYGYTFGSGTRLTVV.

The chain links TRBV4-3 to TRBJ2-7, with 9 bases matching TRBD1. The CDR3 consists of 15 residues. Germline V gene data show CDR1 as LGHNA and CDR2 as YSLEER. The trim removed 2 bases at V and 5 bases at J, leaving 7 bases unmatched. The CDR3 spells CASSQISTGGDEQYF. As DNA, the CDR3 is TGCGCCAGCAGCCAAATCTCGACAGGGGGTGACGAGCAGTACTTC.

CDR3: CASSSPGQVLGKLFF. The CDR3 DNA sequence: TGTGCCAGCAGTTCACCGGGACAGGTTTTAGGGAAACTGTTTTTT. V gene TRBV28 combines with J gene TRBJ1-4, with 8 bases matching TRBD1. This CDR3 spans 15 amino acids. Germline CDR1 is MDHEN and CDR2 is SYDVKM. V lost 4 bases and J lost 11; bases outside the gene matches: 12.

The chain employs TRBV19 and TRBJ1-2, with 8 bases matching TRBD1. The CDR3 is 17 amino acids. Germline V CDR1 and CDR2: LNHDA, SQIVND (reference sequence). Unmatched junction bases numbered 11, after V lost 1 base and J lost 4 bases. The DNA of the CDR3 is TGTGCCAGTAGTATAGTCTCCGCGACAGGGGACGGCTATGGCTACACCTTC. Its protein product is CASSIVSATGDGYGYTF.